Presented here are 2 T cell receptor beta chains from one specimen sequenced in a study of T-cell reconstitution after alpha-beta-depleted transplantation in children. Preparing the TCRbeta library involved the use of unique molecular identifiers. TCRdb re-analysed the PCR reads in MiXCR, keeping a single row per CDR3 protein. Of 750,000 to 950,000 distinct CDR3 sequences listed, about 15% are singletons. Sequences were derived from PBMCs, mostly from graft donor cells, sampled 360 days after TCRalphabeta/CD19-depleted stem cell transplant. These receptors were collected from a male patient aged 10 to 17 who had a stem cell transplant for acute lymphoblastic leukemia, so the T cells may come from the graft donor.

The chain joins TRBV5-1 to TRBJ2-4; the match to TRBD1 covers 10 bases. Germline CDR1 is SGHRS and CDR2 is YFSETQ. There are 15 residues in the CDR3. The junction had 6 bases not matched to a gene; V was cut back by 2 bases and J by 7 bases. The CDR3 reads CASSFGTGAMNIQYF. CDR3 sequence (DNA): TGCGCCAGCAGCTTCGGGACAGGGGCGATGAACATTCAGTACTTC.

This clonotype showed up just a few times. V usage is TRBV5-1 and J usage is TRBJ2-7; TRBD2 matches at 9 bases. The V gene's germline CDR1 is SGHRS and CDR2 YFSETQ. CDR3 length equals 15 residues. The V gene end was trimmed by 4 bases and the J gene end by 8 bases; junction bases not matched to a gene: 13. The CDR3 region is CASSPTPREGWQQYF. Written as DNA, the CDR3 is TGCGCCAGCAGCCCAACCCCGCGGGAGGGATGGCAGCAGTACTTC.